This T cell receptor (beta chain) came from a study of T cells in Graves' hyperthyroidism and ophthalmopathy. There are many counts of this clonotype. The antigen is undetermined. This CDR3 has 15 amino acids. Germline-derived CDR1 and CDR2 are MNHEY and SVGEGT. V was clipped by 6 bases and J by 2 bases; unmatched bases: 8. General study results and limits: The majority of expanded thyroid clonotypes above 0.001 also appeared in blood.

Authors of the study amplified TCR beta CDR3 regions from RNA transcripts. The HTBI primer set served for first-round RT-PCR of the TCR CDR3. MiXCR, run by TCRdb on the multiplex PCR reads, gives a single entry per CDR3 protein. The sample carries 600,000 to 700,000 distinct CDR3 sequences, about 15% recorded once. The chain couples TRBV6-2 or TRBV6-3 to TRBJ2-7, with TRBD2 matching over 9 bases. The sequenced sample consisted of blood. This sequence originates from a woman aged 40 to 50 with Graves' ophthalmopathy. Written as DNA, the CDR3 is TGTGCCAGCAGGCGACAGGCGGGGGGGGCCTACGAGCAGTACTTC. Protein: CASRRQAGGAYEQYF.